These 27 T cell receptor beta chains share one sample of origin, sequenced in a study of blood T cell repertoires in COVID-19. Assay used: immunoSEQ multiplex PCR; TCRdb lists only in-frame clones, some missing. The sample comprises roughly 180,000 clones, roughly 82% of which are singletons, and 12% rests with the top ten. Input material: PBMCs or T cells enriched from blood (not recorded which). The receptors shown here come from a man aged 40-50 years who had recovered from COVID-19.

The genes are TRBV9 and TRBJ2-2; unclear D gene. In germline, CDR1 is SGDLS, CDR2 YYNGEE. This CDR3 is 14 amino acids long. Deletions cut 0 bases from V and 5 bases from J, with 8 bases between. The DNA of the CDR3 is TGTGCCAGCAGCGTAGTCACCGAGACCGGGGAGCTGTTTTTT. Translating it yields CASSVVTETGELFF.

This clone has a single count. The chain carries TRBV7-8 and TRBJ2-7, with D tentatively TRBD1 (6 bases). Trimming stripped 3 bases from V and 4 bases from J, with 10 bases between. Looked up from germline, CDR1 is SGHVS and CDR2 is FQNEAQ. This CDR3 is built from 13 residues. CDR3 coding DNA: TGTGCCAGCAGCTTGGGCACAGGGTACGAGCAGTACGTC. It is translated as CASSLGTGYEQYV.

The chain joins TRBV2 to TRBJ1-2; D is uncertain. Germline V gene data show CDR1 as SNHLY and CDR2 as FYNNEI. The CDR3 covers 12 residues. Trimming shortened V by 1 base and J by 7 bases, and 7 bases separated the two germline ends. As DNA, the CDR3 is TGTGCCAGCAGTGAAGGGGGAGCTGGCTACACCTTC. Its translation: CASSEGGAGYTF.

In its sample, this clone was seen a few times. This chain uses TRBV5-1 with TRBJ2-5, with D tentatively TRBD2 (6 bases). V lost 0 bases and J lost 5, with 11 bases in between. CDR3 length: 14 amino acids. In germline, CDR1 is SGHRS, CDR2 YFSETQ. CDR3: CASSLGDWTETQYF. CDR3 DNA: TGCGCCAGCAGCTTGGGGGACTGGACTGAGACCCAGTACTTC. The whole variable domain, filled in from reference TRBV5-1 and TRBJ2-5, reads KAGVTQTPRYLIKTRGQQVTLSCSPISGHRSVSWYQQTPGQGLQFLFEYFSETQRNKGNFPGRFSGRQFSNSRSEMNVSTLELGDSALYLCASSLGDWTETQYFGPGTRLLVL.

V is TRBV28 and J is TRBJ1-4; D is possibly TRBD1 (6 bases). Per the germline V gene, CDR1 is MDHEN and CDR2 is SYDVKM. This CDR3 is built from 14 residues. Between the trimmed V and J ends, which lost 6 bases and 3 bases, there was a span of 11 bases. The CDR3 protein is CASSVPGANEKLFF. CDR3 nucleotides: TGTGCCAGCAGCGTGCCAGGGGCTAATGAAAAACTGTTTTTT. The full variable domain, completed using reference TRBV28 and TRBJ1-4, is DVKVTQSSRYLVKRTGEKVFLECVQDMDHENMFWYRQDPGLGLRLIYFSYDVKMKEKGDIPEGYSVSREKKERFSLILESASTNQTSMYLCASSVPGANEKLFFGSGTQLSVL.

The CDR3 bases are TGTGCCAGCAGCCGGGACAGGGGGAATTCACCCCTCCACTTT. Its protein is CASSRDRGNSPLHF. J is TRBJ1-6 and V is TRBV14, with 11 positions matching TRBD1. This CDR3 region has 14 residues. Trimming removed 4 bases from V and 7 bases from J; junction bases left unmatched: 0. The V gene's germline CDR1 is SGHDN and CDR2 FVKESK.

The chain combines TRBV5-1 with TRBJ2-7; D may be TRBD2 (6 bases). Germline V gives CDR1 SGHRS, CDR2 YFSETQ. The CDR3 totals 16 residues. The V end lost 6 bases, the J end lost 3 bases, and 22 bases lay between the germline ends. This CDR3 is CASTILLAPNCYEQYV. The CDR3 nucleotides read TGCGCCAGCACCATCCTTCTAGCGCCTAATTGCTACGAGCAGTACGTC.

This clone was observed once. The chain links TRBV19 to TRBJ1-1; tentative D call: TRBD1 (6 bases). The V gene's germline CDR1 is LNHDA and CDR2 SQIVND (reference sequence). Trimming cost V 4 bases and J 7 bases, with 16 bases left between them. The CDR3 totals 14 residues. DNA of the CDR3: TGTGCCAGTAGTAGGGGGGGCACCAGTAATGAAGCTTTCTTT. This translates into CASSRGGTSNEAFF.

In this sample, this clone turned up once. V usage is TRBV9 and J usage is TRBJ1-4, with D perhaps matching TRBD1 (6 bases). The CDR3 has 14 amino acids. The V gene's germline CDR1 is SGDLS and CDR2 YYNGEE. The V gene lost 4 bases and the J gene lost 4 bases, with 11 bases spanning the gap. CDR3 sequence: CASSQGHLNEKLFF. CDR3 in DNA: TGTGCCAGCAGCCAGGGACACCTTAATGAAAAACTGTTTTTT.

This chain joins TRBV10-3 and TRBJ1-2, with 9 bases lining up with TRBD1. The CDR3 is made up of 13 amino acids. After removal of 4 bases from V and 6 bases from J, the junction contained 3 bases not matched to a gene. Germline CDR1 and CDR2: ENHRY and SYGVKD. CDR3 protein: CAISVDRGDGYTF. The CDR3 bases are TGTGCCATCAGTGTTGACAGGGGGGATGGCTACACCTTC.

This chain links TRBV7-8 with TRBJ2-3, with 12 nucleotides matching TRBD2. The CDR3 covers 16 residues. V lost 5 bases to trimming and J lost 2 bases; unmatched junction nucleotides: 5. Germline V gene sequence: CDR1 SGHVS, CDR2 FQNEAQ. CDR3 sequence: CASSTRLAGVTDTQYF. CDR3 sequence (DNA): TGTGCCAGCAGCACCCGACTAGCGGGGGTCACAGATACGCAGTATTTT.

This chain joins TRBV7-3 and TRBJ2-7, with 8 positions matching TRBD2. V was clipped by 2 bases and J by 3 bases; unmatched bases: 3. This CDR3 region has 14 residues. Germline V CDR1 and CDR2: SGHTA, FQGTGA. The CDR3 protein is CASSLSGLVYEQYF. CDR3 DNA sequence: TGTGCCAGCAGCTTATCGGGACTAGTCTACGAGCAGTACTTC.

This chain uses TRBV6-1 with TRBJ2-7; D is unresolved. This CDR3 spans 12 amino acids. V was pared by 2 bases and J by 2 bases, with 4 bases between. Germline CDR1 and CDR2: MNHNS and SASEGT. CDR3 DNA: TGTGCCAGCAGTGAACCCGCCTACGAGCAGTACGTC. Translation gives CASSEPAYEQYV.

The chain has TRBV5-1 and TRBJ1-6, with no clear D. V gave up 4 bases and J gave up 8 bases, with 16 bases separating them. The CDR3 length is 15 residues. Germline loops: CDR1 SGHRS, CDR2 YFSETQ. The CDR3, as DNA: TGCGCCAGCAGCCCCGATGGACGGAGGGATTCACCCCTCCACTTT. Protein sequence: CASSPDGRRDSPLHF.

This clone occurred once. The chain carries TRBV2 and TRBJ1-3; a possible D gene is TRBD1 (6 bases). Trimming stripped 11 bases from V and 6 bases from J, with 14 bases between. The CDR3 is 12 amino acids. Germline CDR1 is SNHLY and CDR2 is FYNNEI. The chain's CDR3 is CAFAGVLNTIYF. The CDR3 DNA sequence: TGTGCCTTTGCAGGGGTTTTAAACACCATATATTTT.

Only a few counts were recorded for this clone. The chain combines TRBV7-3 with TRBJ1-2, with TRBD1 identical over 11 bases. Germline V gene sequence: CDR1 SGHTA, CDR2 FQGTGA. Trimming removed 4 bases from V and 7 bases from J; junction bases left unmatched: 5. The CDR3 extends over 14 amino acids. The DNA of the CDR3 is TGTGCCAGCAGCTCAGGACAGGGGGCATCTGGCTACACCTTC. Protein: CASSSGQGASGYTF.

This clone appeared a few times. The V call is TRBV7-2, the J call TRBJ2-7; 8 bases fit TRBD2. V lost 2 bases and J lost 0; bases outside the gene matches: 3. The CDR3 sequence is 15 residues long. Germline V gene data show CDR1 as SGHTA and CDR2 as FQGNSA. This CDR3 reads CASSLWAGGSYEQYF. The CDR3 coding sequence is TGTGCCAGCAGCTTATGGGCGGGAGGCTCCTACGAGCAGTACTTC.

This chain uses TRBV6-2 or TRBV6-3 with TRBJ2-2; a weak D match, TRBD2 (6 bases). The CDR3 extends over 17 amino acids. Trimming removed 1 base at V and 0 bases at J, with 12 bases between. Germline lookup yields CDR1 MNHEY and CDR2 SVGEGT. The CDR3 here is CASSYYQGLSNTGELFF. DNA for the CDR3: TGTGCCAGCAGTTACTACCAGGGACTTTCGAACACCGGGGAGCTGTTTTTT.

The V call is TRBV7-9, the J call TRBJ2-1, with 11 bases identical to TRBD2. CDR1 SEHNR and CDR2 FQNEAQ come from the germline V gene (reference sequence). J gave up 5 bases and V 4 bases, and 7 bases lay outside the gene matches. The CDR3 is 16 amino acids. The CDR3, as DNA: TGTGCCAGCAGCTCAGGGGGGACTAGCGGACACAATGAGCAGTTCTTC. Amino acid sequence: CASSSGGTSGHNEQFF.

This sequence joins TRBV2 and TRBJ2-1, with 9 bases lining up with TRBD2. The V segment lost 5 bases and the J segment 8 bases; nucleotides outside the gene matches: 13. The CDR3 has 16 amino acids. The germline CDR1 and CDR2 sequences are SNHLY and FYNNEI. CDR3 residues: CASSQLSGRLFDEQFF. The CDR3 DNA follows: TGTGCCAGCAGTCAGTTGAGCGGGAGGCTCTTTGATGAGCAGTTCTTC.

The V and J genes are TRBV27 and TRBJ2-7; no firm D call. The CDR3 loop spans 12 amino acids. Germline V gene data show CDR1 as MNHEY and CDR2 as SMNVEV (reference sequence). The ends were cut back, 6 bases at V and 5 bases at J, with 11 bases in the middle. The CDR3 coding sequence is TGTGCCAGCAGAGCCCCGGTTGACGAGCAGTACTTC. This encodes CASRAPVDEQYF.

This clone has only one observation. The V call is TRBV20-1, the J call TRBJ1-1; TRBD1 is a possible D gene (5 bases). The germline V gene has CDR1 DFQATT and CDR2 SNEGSKA (reference sequence). The V end was cut by 3 bases, the J end by 3 bases, with 8 bases between. The CDR3 is made up of 12 amino acids. The CDR3 coding sequence is TGCAGTGCTAGTGCAGGGTACACTGAAGCTTTCTTT. This sequence encodes CSASAGYTEAFF.

This chain connects TRBV14 to TRBJ2-4; 7 bases match TRBD1. Germline CDR1 is SGHDN and CDR2 is FVKESK. The CDR3 consists of 15 residues. J was trimmed by 4 bases and V by 2 bases; bases with no gene match: 5. CDR3 protein: CASSQITGAKNIQYF. For the CDR3, the DNA is TGTGCCAGCAGCCAAATAACAGGGGCAAAAAACATTCAGTACTTC.

The chain carries TRBV6-4 and TRBJ2-1; 12 nucleotides align to TRBD2. V shed 5 bases, J shed 8 bases, and the junction held 10 bases outside the gene matches. Per the germline V gene, CDR1 is MRHNA and CDR2 is SNTAGT. The CDR3 covers 16 residues. For the CDR3, the DNA is TGTGCCAGCAGTAAGCTAGGGACTAGCGGGCACTATGAGCAGTTCTTC. Its protein is CASSKLGTSGHYEQFF.

The chain joins TRBV2 to TRBJ1-1, with D possibly TRBD1 on 5 matching bases. Germline V gene data show CDR1 as SNHLY and CDR2 as FYNNEI. CDR3 length: 13 residues. V lost 7 bases, J lost 9 bases, and 18 bases lay in between. The DNA of the CDR3 is TGTGCCAGCACCGACGAAGGTAGACAGAAAGCTTTCTTT. Translated: CASTDEGRQKAFF.

V usage is TRBV7-6 and J usage is TRBJ2-1, with unresolved D. Between the trimmed V and J ends, which lost 1 base and 3 bases, there was a span of 10 bases. CDR3 length: 15 amino acids. The germline V gene encodes CDR1 SGHVS and CDR2 FNYEAQ. Written as DNA, the CDR3 is TGTGCCAGCAGCTTAGGGTCAGGCTTCTACAATGAGCAGTTCTTC. Translating it yields CASSLGSGFYNEQFF.

The J gene is TRBJ1-1, the V gene TRBV6-2 or TRBV6-3; 7 bases are a match to TRBD1. There are 13 residues in the CDR3. With 5 bases clipped from V and 0 bases from J, the junction kept 0 bases outside the gene matches. Germline lookup yields CDR1 MNHEY and CDR2 SVGEGT. CDR3 sequence reads: CASSGTVNTEAFF. In DNA form, the CDR3 reads TGTGCCAGCAGTGGGACAGTGAACACTGAAGCTTTCTTT.